A single sample gave rise to the 21 T cell receptor beta chains below, sequenced in a study of control samples from healthy donors and cancer patients. Method: immunoSEQ multiplex PCR; TCRdb's copy keeps in-frame clones and lacks some. The data hold roughly 90,000 clones, with roughly four fifths observed a single time. Sequencing was carried out using blood. These TCRs come from an older woman in good health.

This clone was counted only a few times. The chain combines TRBV19 with TRBJ1-3; perhaps TRBD1 as D (5 bases). Germline CDR1 LNHDA, CDR2 SQIVND (reference sequence). Trimming cost V 7 bases and J 1 base, with 8 bases left between them. This CDR3 spans 13 amino acids. The CDR3 DNA is TGTGCCAGTAAGACAGAATCTGGAAACACCATATATTTT. It codes for CASKTESGNTIYF.

The J gene is TRBJ2-1, the V gene TRBV5-6; 10 bases align to TRBD2. The germline CDR1 and CDR2 sequences are SGHDT and YYEEEE. The CDR3 is made up of 15 amino acids. The V segment lost 4 bases and the J segment 13 bases; nucleotides outside the gene matches: 14. CDR3 bases: TGTGCCAGCAGCCTCCAGGGCCTAGCGGGGGACTATCAGTTCTTC. As protein: CASSLQGLAGDYQFF. The whole variable domain, filled in from reference TRBV5-6 and TRBJ2-1, reads DAGVTQSPTHLIKTRGQQVTLRCSPKSGHDTVSWYQQALGQGPQFIFQYYEEEERQRGNFPDRFSGHQFPNYSSELNVNALLLGDSALYLCASSLQGLAGDYQFFGPGTRLTVL.

This sequence joins TRBV2 and TRBJ1-6; 12 positions agree with TRBD1. The CDR3 has 16 amino acids. The V gene's germline CDR1 is SNHLY and CDR2 FYNNEI. The trim removed 6 bases at V and 6 bases at J, leaving 6 bases unmatched. The CDR3 reads CASRTGTGGRNSPLHF. The DNA for the CDR3 is TGTGCCAGCAGGACCGGGACAGGGGGCCGTAATTCACCCCTCCACTTT.

The chain is built from TRBV28 and TRBJ1-5, with 8 positions matching TRBD1. V shed 6 bases and J 4 bases; nucleotides not matched to a gene: 5. CDR1 is MDHEN, CDR2 SYDVKM, per germline. The length of the CDR3 is 14 residues. CDR3 DNA: TGTGCCAGCAGATGGGGACAGGTTAATCAGCCCCAGCATTTT. It is translated as CASRWGQVNQPQHF.

The chain combines TRBV10-3 with TRBJ2-1; 8 nucleotides line up with TRBD2. Trimming took 3 bases from V and 6 from J; bases not matched to a gene: 13. Germline V gene lookup returns CDR1 ENHRY and CDR2 SYGVKD. This CDR3 region has 17 residues. The CDR3 is CAISDQLPGLATNEQFF. In DNA, the CDR3 is TGTGCCATCAGTGATCAACTTCCCGGACTAGCAACCAATGAGCAGTTCTTC.

The chain employs TRBV6-6 and TRBJ2-2, with D unclear. V was trimmed by 0 bases and J by 0 bases, leaving 8 bases between them. From germline, CDR1 is MNHNY and CDR2 SVGAGI (reference sequence). This CDR3 is built from 16 residues. In nucleotides, the CDR3 is TGTGCCAGCAGTTACTCGTCCCTAGCGAACACCGGGGAGCTGTTTTTT. Translated, it gives CASSYSSLANTGELFF.

The rearrangement links TRBV11-2 to TRBJ1-2; TRBD1 agrees at 12 bases. Per the germline V gene, CDR1 is SGHAT and CDR2 is FQNNGV. The length of the CDR3 is 18 residues. J was trimmed by 2 bases and V by 2 bases; bases with no gene match: 9. Written as DNA, the CDR3 is TGTGCCAGCAGCTTACACTCGGGACAGGGGGCGGTGAACTATGGCTACACCTTC. It yields the protein CASSLHSGQGAVNYGYTF.

This clone appeared a few times. The chain joins TRBV7-2 to TRBJ2-5, with D possibly being TRBD1 (6 bases). The V end was cut by 3 bases, the J end by 3 bases, with 8 bases between. The germline gives CDR1 SGHTA, CDR2 FQGNSA. This CDR3 contains 13 residues. CDR3 region: CASSLNREETQYF. The DNA for the CDR3 is TGTGCCAGCAGCTTGAACAGGGAAGAGACCCAGTACTTC.

The rearrangement joins TRBV7-2 to TRBJ2-3; D not resolved. The CDR3 is 14 amino acids. V lost 5 bases, J lost 4 bases, and 13 bases lay in between. Germline assignment: CDR1 SGHTA and CDR2 FQGNSA. The CDR3 sequence: CASSPPPAPDTQYF. CDR3 in DNA: TGTGCCAGCAGCCCCCCTCCCGCCCCAGATACGCAGTATTTT.

The chain couples TRBV7-2 to TRBJ2-7, with 8 bases lining up with TRBD1. The CDR3 contains 13 residues. Trimming removed 7 bases from V and 2 bases from J; junction bases left unmatched: 4. Germline CDR1 and CDR2: SGHTA and FQGNSA. For the CDR3, the DNA is TGTGCCAGCACCCAGACAGGGGCCTACGAGCAGTACTTC. Amino acid sequence: CASTQTGAYEQYF.

The chain recombines TRBV10-2 with TRBJ1-3; no definite D call. The V end lost 2 bases, the J end lost 0 bases, and 11 bases lay between the germline ends. CDR1 is WSHSY and CDR2 is SAAADI in the germline V gene. The CDR3 length is 16 residues. CDR3 nucleotides: TGCGCCAGCAGTGAGAACGCCGCCTTCTCTGGAAACACCATATATTTT. Amino acids: CASSENAAFSGNTIYF.

V is TRBV10-1 and J is TRBJ1-2; D remains ambiguous. CDR1 is WNHNN, CDR2 SYGVQD, per germline (reference sequence). The CDR3 sequence is 12 residues long. The V end lost 3 bases, the J end lost 4 bases, and 6 bases lay between the germline ends. The CDR3 sequence is CASSDGTYGYTF. CDR3 coding DNA: TGCGCCAGCAGTGACGGAACCTATGGCTACACCTTC.

The count of this clone is one. The V call is TRBV5-1, the J call TRBJ2-7; 7 nucleotides line up with TRBD1. Trimming took 5 bases from V and 2 from J; bases not matched to a gene: 7. This CDR3 contains 14 residues. Germline V gene data show CDR1 as SGHRS and CDR2 as YFSETQ. The CDR3 sequence: CASSHTGVPYEQYF. The CDR3 bases are TGCGCCAGCAGTCACACAGGGGTTCCCTACGAGCAGTACTTC.

The chain is built from TRBV4-1 and TRBJ2-7; maybe TRBD1 (6 bases). The CDR3 length is 15 residues. Deletions cut 0 bases from V and 3 bases from J, with 12 bases between. Germline loops: CDR1 MGHRA, CDR2 YSYEKL. CDR3 bases: TGCGCCAGCAGCCAAGAGGGGGCAGCCGTCTACGAGCAGTACTTC. Translation gives CASSQEGAAVYEQYF.

V and J are TRBV7-9 and TRBJ1-2; 9 bases line up with TRBD1. Germline V gene lookup returns CDR1 SEHNR and CDR2 FQNEAQ (reference sequence). The CDR3 has 14 amino acids. Trimming cost V 2 bases and J 6 bases; bases outside gene matches: 4. As DNA, the CDR3 is TGTGCCAGCAGCTTAACGGACAGGGGCGATGGCTACACCTTC. Protein: CASSLTDRGDGYTF.

The chain carries TRBV10-2 and TRBJ2-2; 9 bases line up with TRBD2. This CDR3 has 15 amino acids. The V and J ends lost 8 bases and 1 base, in that order; junction bases with no gene match: 5. CDR1 is WSHSY and CDR2 is SAAADI in the germline V gene. The CDR3 here is CASRLLAGNTGELFF. CDR3 nucleotide sequence: TGCGCCAGCCGATTACTAGCGGGGAACACCGGGGAGCTGTTTTTT.

The chain links TRBV10-3 to TRBJ2-7, with 10 nucleotides matching TRBD1. CDR1 is ENHRY and CDR2 is SYGVKD in the germline V gene. Germline trimming cut 4 bases from V and 6 bases from J; bases unmatched to any gene: 6. The CDR3 length is 14 residues. The DNA of the CDR3 is TGTGCCATCAGTGTCATGGGACAGGGGTCCGAGCAGTACTTC. It encodes CAISVMGQGSEQYF.

The J gene is TRBJ1-1, the V gene TRBV10-1, with a possible D match to TRBD1 (5 bases). V shed 7 bases and J shed 1 base, with 10 bases lying between them. Germline V gene data show CDR1 as WNHNN and CDR2 as SYGVQD (reference sequence). The CDR3 runs 13 residues. CDR3 coding DNA: TGCGCCAGCACCCCGGACACGAACACTGAAGCTTTCTTT. Its protein product is CASTPDTNTEAFF.

The rearrangement links TRBV21-1 to TRBJ1-1; the table's D call of TRBD1 was not tested on the DNA. TRBV21-1 is annotated as a pseudogene. This CDR3 comprises 17 residues. The CDR3, as DNA: TGTGCCAGCAGCAAAGATATGGACAGGGATTTGGGCACTGAAGCTTTCTTT. It yields the protein CASSKDMDRDLGTEAFF.

This sequence joins TRBV7-9 and TRBJ2-5; tentatively, D is TRBD2 (5 bases). Per the germline V gene, CDR1 is SEHNR and CDR2 is FQNEAQ (reference sequence). The CDR3 is 13 amino acids. The V end was cut by 1 base, the J end by 3 bases, with 6 bases between. CDR3 in amino acids: CASSLGTEETQYF. In DNA, the CDR3 is TGTGCCAGCAGCTTAGGGACTGAAGAGACCCAGTACTTC.

The chain combines TRBV3-1 (or the pseudogene TRBV3-2) with TRBJ2-5; a possible D gene is TRBD2 (5 bases). The germline CDR1 and CDR2 sequences are LGHDT and YNNKEL (reference sequence). V gave up 1 base and J gave up 2 bases, with 11 bases separating them. The CDR3 spans 15 residues. The CDR3 region is CASSQVIRGQETQYF. CDR3 nucleotides: TGTGCCAGCAGCCAAGTCATCCGGGGACAAGAGACCCAGTACTTC.